The rows below give T cell receptor beta chains drawn from one sample of a study of blood T cell repertoires in COVID-19. Libraries were prepared by immunoSEQ multiplex PCR; TCRdb keeps only in-frame clonotypes and omits some of them. The sample contains roughly 370,000 clones, approximately 90% of which appear only once. Specimen: PBMCs or T cells enriched from blood (not recorded which). These receptors came from a woman aged 45 to 65 who had recovered from COVID-19. The CDR3 runs from the conserved cysteine through the conserved F or W. Each record gives: V gene, D gene, J gene, clone size, CDR3 DNA, CDR3 protein. The D gene is left open where the match is weak. Some rows mark clone size as missing; the rest say once, few, many or name a class of expanded clone.

v_gene: TRBV9
d_gene: TRBD1
j_gene: TRBJ1-2
abundance: -
CDR3nt: TGTGCCAGCAGCATCATGGAGGGGCTTCCGGGACAGGGGGCTGGTGGCTACACCTTC
CDR3aa: CASSIMEGLPGQGAGGYTF

v_gene: TRBV19
d_gene: TRBD2
j_gene: TRBJ2-3
abundance: -
CDR3nt: TGTGCCAGTCGAATAGCGGGGAGCACAGATACGCAGTATTTT
CDR3aa: CASRIAGSTDTQYF

v_gene: TRBV5-1
d_gene: -
j_gene: TRBJ1-1
abundance: -
CDR3nt: TGCGCCAGCAGCGTCGGGAACGATGGCACTGAAGCTTTCTTT
CDR3aa: CASSVGNDGTEAFF

v_gene: TRBV12-5
d_gene: -
j_gene: TRBJ1-6
abundance: -
CDR3nt: TGTGCTAGTGGTCAGGGCCGAGTAAATTCACCCCTCCACTTT
CDR3aa: CASGQGRVNSPLHF

v_gene: TRBV28
d_gene: -
j_gene: TRBJ1-1
abundance: -
CDR3nt: TGTGCCAGCATAAATAGGGGCGCGGACACTGAAGCTTTCTTT
CDR3aa: CASINRGADTEAFF

v_gene: TRBV30
d_gene: -
j_gene: TRBJ2-7
abundance: -
CDR3nt: TGTGCCTGTACAACGGGAATGGCCTACGAGCAGTACTTC
CDR3aa: CACTTGMAYEQYF

v_gene: TRBV6-4
d_gene: TRBD1
j_gene: TRBJ2-3
abundance: -
CDR3nt: TGTGCCAGCAGAGGGACAGCCGGGACAGATACGCAGTATTTT
CDR3aa: CASRGTAGTDTQYF

v_gene: TRBV11-2
d_gene: TRBD2
j_gene: TRBJ2-3
abundance: -
CDR3nt: TGTGCCAGCAGCTTAGACTTACTAGCGGGGGGCACAGATACGCAGTATTTT
CDR3aa: CASSLDLLAGGTDTQYF

v_gene: TRBV2
d_gene: -
j_gene: TRBJ1-2
abundance: few
CDR3nt: TGTGCCCGACGGGTTCTCCCGCGGGGCTACACCTTC
CDR3aa: CARRVLPRGYTF

v_gene: TRBV2
d_gene: -
j_gene: TRBJ1-2
abundance: once
CDR3nt: TGTGCCAGCAATCAAGGGGTGGGCTATGGCTACACCTTC
CDR3aa: CASNQGVGYGYTF

v_gene: TRBV28
d_gene: TRBD1
j_gene: TRBJ2-1
abundance: -
CDR3nt: TGTGCCAGCAGTATACACTACGGGACAGGGGACAATGAGCAGTTCTTC
CDR3aa: CASSIHYGTGDNEQFF

v_gene: TRBV27
d_gene: -
j_gene: TRBJ1-1
abundance: -
CDR3nt: TGTGCCAGCAGTTTACCAGGGACTCAAGCTTTCTTT
CDR3aa: CASSLPGTQAFF

v_gene: TRBV7-2
d_gene: TRBD1
j_gene: TRBJ2-1
abundance: -
CDR3nt: TGTGCCAGCAGGTACCGGGACAGGGTCAATGAGCAGTTCTTC
CDR3aa: CASRYRDRVNEQFF

v_gene: TRBV2
d_gene: -
j_gene: TRBJ1-1
abundance: once
CDR3nt: TGTGCCAGCATGACGGGCCTTTCCGGAGGCGCTTTCTTT
CDR3aa: CASMTGLSGGAFF

v_gene: TRBV5-1
d_gene: TRBD1
j_gene: TRBJ1-3
abundance: -
CDR3nt: TGCGCCAGCAAGCCGGGACAGACTGGAAACACCATATATTTT
CDR3aa: CASKPGQTGNTIYF

v_gene: TRBV18
d_gene: TRBD2
j_gene: TRBJ2-7
abundance: -
CDR3nt: TGTGCCAGCTCACCACCGCGGGGGGGCCAGTACGAGCAGTACTTC
CDR3aa: CASSPPRGGQYEQYF

v_gene: TRBV7-8
d_gene: -
j_gene: TRBJ2-5
abundance: few
CDR3nt: TGTGCCAGCAGCTGGGGGAGGCGGCAAGAGACCCAGTACTTC
CDR3aa: CASSWGRRQETQYF

v_gene: TRBV7-2
d_gene: TRBD2
j_gene: TRBJ2-7
abundance: -
CDR3nt: TGTGCCAGCAGCCAGCGGACTAGGCTTTACGAGCAGTACTTC
CDR3aa: CASSQRTRLYEQYF

v_gene: TRBV7-9
d_gene: -
j_gene: TRBJ2-2
abundance: -
CDR3nt: TGTGCCAGCAGCTTCAGGAAAGCGAACACCGGGGAGCTGTTTTTT
CDR3aa: CASSFRKANTGELFF

v_gene: TRBV6-6
d_gene: TRBD1
j_gene: TRBJ1-4
abundance: -
CDR3nt: TGTGCCGCCCGACAGGGAGGAACTAATGAAAAACTGTTTTTT
CDR3aa: CAARQGGTNEKLFF

v_gene: TRBV5-6
d_gene: TRBD1
j_gene: TRBJ1-5
abundance: -
CDR3nt: TGTGCCAGCAGCTTTTGGGACAGAAATCAGCCCCAGCATTTT
CDR3aa: CASSFWDRNQPQHF

v_gene: TRBV5-1
d_gene: -
j_gene: TRBJ2-7
abundance: -
CDR3nt: TGCGCCAGCAGCTTGGGGCCCGGAGGGTATTACGAGCAGTACTTC
CDR3aa: CASSLGPGGYYEQYF

v_gene: TRBV7-6
d_gene: TRBD2
j_gene: TRBJ2-5
abundance: -
CDR3nt: TGTGCCAGCAGCTTAGATTTGCGGGGGGACCAAGAGACCCAGTACTTC
CDR3aa: CASSLDLRGDQETQYF

v_gene: TRBV28
d_gene: -
j_gene: TRBJ1-6
abundance: -
CDR3nt: TGTGCCAGCAGTACGACTCCCTATAATTCACCCCTCCACTTT
CDR3aa: CASSTTPYNSPLHF

v_gene: TRBV19
d_gene: TRBD1
j_gene: TRBJ1-5
abundance: -
CDR3nt: TGTGCCAGTAGTATGGTGAAGGGGGCTAGCAATCAGCCCCAGCATTTT
CDR3aa: CASSMVKGASNQPQHF

v_gene: TRBV11-2
d_gene: -
j_gene: TRBJ2-1
abundance: -
CDR3nt: TGTGCCAGCAGGGCTCGGGGGGCGTACGATGAGCAGTTCTTC
CDR3aa: CASRARGAYDEQFF

v_gene: TRBV19
d_gene: -
j_gene: TRBJ1-1
abundance: -
CDR3nt: TGTGCCAGTAGTCCCCCTAGGATGAACACTGAAGCTTTCTTT
CDR3aa: CASSPPRMNTEAFF

v_gene: TRBV2
d_gene: -
j_gene: TRBJ1-6
abundance: -
CDR3nt: TGTGCCAGCACCTTCCAGGGTGGGAATTCACCCCTCCACTTT
CDR3aa: CASTFQGGNSPLHF

v_gene: TRBV3-1/TRBV3-2
d_gene: -
j_gene: TRBJ2-1
abundance: -
CDR3nt: TGTGCCAGCAGCCACGAGGGGGTAATCCTCCGGCAGTTCTTC
CDR3aa: CASSHEGVILRQFF

v_gene: TRBV5-1
d_gene: TRBD1
j_gene: TRBJ2-3
abundance: -
CDR3nt: TGCGCCAGCAGCTTAACCTCGGGACAGTTCACAGATACGCAGTATTTT
CDR3aa: CASSLTSGQFTDTQYF

v_gene: TRBV28
d_gene: -
j_gene: TRBJ1-6
abundance: -
CDR3nt: TGTGCCAGCAGTCGGGGGGTAAATTCACCCCTCCACTTT
CDR3aa: CASSRGVNSPLHF

v_gene: TRBV2
d_gene: TRBD1
j_gene: TRBJ1-1
abundance: -
CDR3nt: TGTGCCAGCCGAATGACAGGGGGCACTGAAGCTTTCTTT
CDR3aa: CASRMTGGTEAFF

v_gene: TRBV7-9
d_gene: -
j_gene: TRBJ1-1
abundance: -
CDR3nt: TGTGCCAGCAGCGACAGGAGGAACACTGAAGCTTTCTTT
CDR3aa: CASSDRRNTEAFF

v_gene: TRBV27
d_gene: -
j_gene: TRBJ2-1
abundance: -
CDR3nt: TGTGCCAGCAGTTTATCAGGGGTCAATGAGCAGTTCTTC
CDR3aa: CASSLSGVNEQFF

v_gene: TRBV29-1
d_gene: TRBD1
j_gene: TRBJ1-1
abundance: -
CDR3nt: TGCAGCGCCAGGACCGGGACAGGGAACACTGAAGCTTTCTTT
CDR3aa: CSARTGTGNTEAFF

v_gene: TRBV27
d_gene: -
j_gene: TRBJ1-4
abundance: -
CDR3nt: TGTGCCAGCAGTCAACTACGGAATGAAAAACTGTTTTTT
CDR3aa: CASSQLRNEKLFF

v_gene: TRBV7-3
d_gene: TRBD1
j_gene: TRBJ2-7
abundance: -
CDR3nt: TGTGCCAGCAGCTATCCCGGGACAGCTACCTACGAGCAGTACTTC
CDR3aa: CASSYPGTATYEQYF

v_gene: TRBV28
d_gene: -
j_gene: TRBJ1-6
abundance: -
CDR3nt: TGTGCCAGCAGTCCCCCAGGGGTTTCACCCCTCCACTTT
CDR3aa: CASSPPGVSPLHF

v_gene: TRBV5-6
d_gene: -
j_gene: TRBJ2-7
abundance: -
CDR3nt: TGTGCCAGCAGCTTACCACAGGGACGGCAGTACTTC
CDR3aa: CASSLPQGRQYF

v_gene: TRBV25-1
d_gene: TRBD2
j_gene: TRBJ2-7
abundance: few
CDR3nt: TGTGCCAGCAGTGAATCCGGGGGGTTCTACGAGCAGTACTTC
CDR3aa: CASSESGGFYEQYF

v_gene: TRBV27
d_gene: -
j_gene: TRBJ2-3
abundance: -
CDR3nt: TGTGCCAGCAGTTTTTCCGCGGGGCTAGCTCCCAATACAGATACGCAGTATTTT
CDR3aa: CASSFSAGLAPNTDTQYF

v_gene: TRBV2
d_gene: -
j_gene: TRBJ2-7
abundance: -
CDR3nt: TGTGCCAGCAGCCGAAGCGGTGATTACGAGCAGTACTTC
CDR3aa: CASSRSGDYEQYF

v_gene: TRBV28
d_gene: TRBD2
j_gene: TRBJ2-7
abundance: once
CDR3nt: TGTGCCAGCAGTTTATCGGGGGGAACGTGGGAGCAGTACTTC
CDR3aa: CASSLSGGTWEQYF

v_gene: TRBV12-3/TRBV12-4
d_gene: TRBD1
j_gene: TRBJ1-1
abundance: -
CDR3nt: TGTGCCAGCATCCGAGGACAGGGGGGTGAAGCTTTCTTT
CDR3aa: CASIRGQGGEAFF

v_gene: TRBV29-1
d_gene: TRBD1
j_gene: TRBJ1-1
abundance: -
CDR3nt: TGCAGCGTCCGAGGACAGGCGGGCACTGAAGCTTTCTTT
CDR3aa: CSVRGQAGTEAFF

v_gene: TRBV6-5
d_gene: TRBD1
j_gene: TRBJ1-6
abundance: -
CDR3nt: TGTGCCAGCAGGACACAGGGGGATAATTCACCCCTCCACTTT
CDR3aa: CASRTQGDNSPLHF

v_gene: TRBV28
d_gene: -
j_gene: TRBJ2-7
abundance: -
CDR3nt: TGTGCCAGCAGTCTACCGACAGGACAGCGGGAGCAGTACTTC
CDR3aa: CASSLPTGQREQYF

v_gene: TRBV6-2/TRBV6-3
d_gene: TRBD1
j_gene: TRBJ2-7
abundance: -
CDR3nt: TGTGCCAGCAGCCTCAGGGGGCCCAACGAGCAGTACTTC
CDR3aa: CASSLRGPNEQYF

v_gene: TRBV11-2
d_gene: TRBD1
j_gene: TRBJ2-7
abundance: -
CDR3nt: TGTGCCAGCAGCACGGACAGGCATTCCTACGAGCAGTACTTC
CDR3aa: CASSTDRHSYEQYF

v_gene: TRBV7-6
d_gene: -
j_gene: TRBJ2-1
abundance: -
CDR3nt: TGTGCCAGCAGCCCCCCTAGGGACTATGAGCAGTTCTTC
CDR3aa: CASSPPRDYEQFF

v_gene: TRBV5-6
d_gene: -
j_gene: TRBJ1-2
abundance: -
CDR3nt: TGTGCCAGCAGCCTCTCCTCCGGGACAAACTATGGCTACACCTTC
CDR3aa: CASSLSSGTNYGYTF

v_gene: TRBV28
d_gene: -
j_gene: TRBJ1-2
abundance: -
CDR3nt: TGTGCCAGCAGTTCAGGGATTTTTGGCTACACCTTC
CDR3aa: CASSSGIFGYTF

v_gene: TRBV3-1/TRBV3-2
d_gene: -
j_gene: TRBJ2-1
abundance: -
CDR3nt: TGTGCCAGCAGCCGGTGGGGCGACAATGAGCAGTTCTTC
CDR3aa: CASSRWGDNEQFF